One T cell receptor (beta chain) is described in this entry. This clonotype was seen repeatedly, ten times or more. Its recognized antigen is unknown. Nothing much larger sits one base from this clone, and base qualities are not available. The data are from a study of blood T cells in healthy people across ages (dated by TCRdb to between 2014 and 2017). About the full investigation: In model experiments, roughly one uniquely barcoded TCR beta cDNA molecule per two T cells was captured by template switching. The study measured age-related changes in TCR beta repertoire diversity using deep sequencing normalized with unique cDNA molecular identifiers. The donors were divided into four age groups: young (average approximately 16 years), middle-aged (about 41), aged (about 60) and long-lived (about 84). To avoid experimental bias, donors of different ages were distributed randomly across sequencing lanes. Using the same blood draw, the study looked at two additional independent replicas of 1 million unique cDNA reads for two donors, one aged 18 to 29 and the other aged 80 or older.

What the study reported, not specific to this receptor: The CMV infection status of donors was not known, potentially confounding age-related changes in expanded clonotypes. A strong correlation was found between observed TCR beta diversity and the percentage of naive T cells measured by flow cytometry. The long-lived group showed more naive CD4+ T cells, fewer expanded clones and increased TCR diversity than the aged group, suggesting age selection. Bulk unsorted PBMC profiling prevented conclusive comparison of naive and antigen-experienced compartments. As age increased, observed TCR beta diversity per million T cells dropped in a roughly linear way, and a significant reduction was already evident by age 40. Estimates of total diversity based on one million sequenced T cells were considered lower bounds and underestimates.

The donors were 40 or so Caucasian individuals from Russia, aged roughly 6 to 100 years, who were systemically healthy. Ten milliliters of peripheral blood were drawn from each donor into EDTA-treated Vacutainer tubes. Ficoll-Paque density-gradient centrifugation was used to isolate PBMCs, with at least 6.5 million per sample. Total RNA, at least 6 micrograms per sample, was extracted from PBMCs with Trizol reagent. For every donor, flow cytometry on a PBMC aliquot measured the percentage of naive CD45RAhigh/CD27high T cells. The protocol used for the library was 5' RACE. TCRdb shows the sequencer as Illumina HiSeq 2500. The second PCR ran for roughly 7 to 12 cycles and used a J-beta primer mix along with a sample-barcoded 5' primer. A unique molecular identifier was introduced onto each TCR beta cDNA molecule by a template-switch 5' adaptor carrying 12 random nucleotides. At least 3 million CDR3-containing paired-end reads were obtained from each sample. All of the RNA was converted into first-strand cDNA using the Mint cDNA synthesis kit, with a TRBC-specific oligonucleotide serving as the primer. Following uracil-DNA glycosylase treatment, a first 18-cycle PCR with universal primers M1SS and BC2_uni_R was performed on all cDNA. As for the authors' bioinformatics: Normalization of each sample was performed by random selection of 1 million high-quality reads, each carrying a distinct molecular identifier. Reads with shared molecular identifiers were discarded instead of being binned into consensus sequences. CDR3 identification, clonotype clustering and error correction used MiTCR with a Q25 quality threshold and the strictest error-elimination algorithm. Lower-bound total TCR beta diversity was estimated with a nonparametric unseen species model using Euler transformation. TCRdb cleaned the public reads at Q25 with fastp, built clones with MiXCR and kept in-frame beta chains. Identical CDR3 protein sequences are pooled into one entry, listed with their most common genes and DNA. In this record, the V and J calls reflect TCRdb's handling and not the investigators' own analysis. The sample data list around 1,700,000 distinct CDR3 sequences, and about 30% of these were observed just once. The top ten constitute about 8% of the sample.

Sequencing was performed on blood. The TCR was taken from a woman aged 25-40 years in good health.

The DNA sequence is as follows: TGTGCCACCAGCAGACAAAAGGGCTACGAGCAGTACTTC. This is translated as CATSRQKGYEQYF. The rearranged chain carries TRBV15 and TRBJ2-7, with the D segment identity uncertain. Trimming costs V 2 bases and J 3 bases, and their ends lie 8 bases apart. Counted from cysteine to phenylalanine, this CDR3 has 13 amino acids. Only the CDR3 DNA stays, 39 bases, in frame from base 1. The germline V gene encodes CDR1 LNHNV and CDR2 YYDKDF (reference sequence). Outside the CDR3, residues come from the reference TRBV15 and TRBJ2-7 proteins, so the full variable domain is: DAMVIQNPRYQVTQFGKPVTLSCSQTLNHNVMYWYQQKSSQAPKLLFHYYDKDFNNEADTPDNFQSRRPNTSFCFLDIRSPGLGDTAMYLCATSRQKGYEQYFGPGTRLTVT.